This TCR beta chain was recovered during a study of T cell responses to AZD1222 COVID-19 vaccine. The germline V gene has CDR1 MDHEN and CDR2 SYDVKM. CDR3 length: 12 residues. Trimming took off 6 bases at V and 8 bases at J, with 10 bases between the two ends. General observations from the study: Baseline seropositivity occurred in only 5 to 7 AZD1222 recipients. Following two doses of AZD1222, Spike-specific TCR breadth and depth rose. The span of vaccine-associated CD4 TCRs extended across spike, with dominance at 160-218 and 743-854. Donors were largely white British and mainly female; clonal diversity was possibly underestimated.

The protocol was immunoSEQ multiplex PCR, while the TCRdb copy is restricted to in-frame clones and leaves out a portion. Of some 110,000 clones detected, approximately 87% appear once; the ten largest clones hold 5% to 5.5%. The table lists this clone with a count of one. Its matching antigen is unknown. The clonotype was recovered from an adult in good health. The rearrangement links TRBV28 to TRBJ1-4; D call uncertain. Sequencing was performed on peripheral blood, taken on day 0 of AZD1222 vaccination. The CDR3 spells CASSNTWEKLFF. The CDR3 DNA reads TGTGCCAGCAGCAACACTTGGGAAAAACTGTTTTTT.